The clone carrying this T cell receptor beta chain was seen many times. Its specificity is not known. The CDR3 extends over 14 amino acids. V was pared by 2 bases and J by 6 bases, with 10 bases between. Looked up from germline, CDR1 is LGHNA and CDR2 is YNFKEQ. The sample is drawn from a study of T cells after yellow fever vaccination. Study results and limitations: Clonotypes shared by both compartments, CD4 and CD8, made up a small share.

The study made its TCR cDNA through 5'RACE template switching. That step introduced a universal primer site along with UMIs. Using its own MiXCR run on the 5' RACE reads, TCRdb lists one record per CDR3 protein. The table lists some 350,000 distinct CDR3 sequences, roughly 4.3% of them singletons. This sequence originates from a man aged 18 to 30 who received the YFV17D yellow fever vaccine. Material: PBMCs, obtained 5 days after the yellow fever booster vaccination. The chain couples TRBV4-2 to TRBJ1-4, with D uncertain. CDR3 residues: CASSQISADEKLFF. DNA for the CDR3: TGTGCCAGCAGCCAAATCAGTGCGGATGAAAAACTGTTTTTT.